A selection of T cell receptor beta chains follows, all from one sample in a study of shared clonotypes between healthy human individuals. The assay was immunoSEQ multiplex PCR, and TCRdb's table has in-frame clones only and misses some. Of approximately 88,000 clones listed, almost 70% were seen once; the top ten hold roughly 52%. Sequencing used memory CD8+ T cells sorted from blood. The receptor set was obtained from a man aged 30-40 years in good health. Both conserved end residues are part of each CDR3. The D gene is left open where the match is weak.

D: TRBD2
J: TRBJ2-3
V: TRBV7-9
DNA: TGTGCCAGCAGCTTAGTCCCTAGCGGAACCACAGATACGCAGTATTTT
CDR3: CASSLVPSGTTDTQYF

D: TRBD2
J: TRBJ2-5
V: TRBV11-2
DNA: TGTGCCAGCAGCCATCTAGCGGGAGGAGAGACCCAGTACTTC
CDR3: CASSHLAGGETQYF

D: -
J: TRBJ2-7
V: TRBV15
DNA: TGTGCCACCAGCAGAGGGGGGGACGACAGGCGGGGCGAGCAGTACTTC
CDR3: CATSRGGDDRRGEQYF

D: -
J: TRBJ2-3
V: TRBV29-1
DNA: TGCAGCGTGAGTCTGGGGGATACGCAGTATTTT
CDR3: CSVSLGDTQYF

D: -
J: TRBJ2-2
V: TRBV27
DNA: TGTGCCAGCAGGGGGAGGGGGCGGTACAGGCAAACGAACACCGGGGAGCTGTTTTTT
CDR3: CASRGRGRYRQTNTGELFF

D: -
J: TRBJ1-2
V: TRBV12-5
DNA: TGTGCTAGTTCGGGGTCTAACTATGGCTACACCTTC
CDR3: CASSGSNYGYTF

D: TRBD1
J: TRBJ2-7
V: TRBV4-3
DNA: TGCGCCAGCAGCCAGAGGACAGGGGATCCCTACGAGCAGTACTTC
CDR3: CASSQRTGDPYEQYF

D: -
J: TRBJ2-5
V: TRBV28
DNA: TGTGCCAGCAGCTGGTCGGGGTTGGGTGAAGAGACCCAGTACTTC
CDR3: CASSWSGLGEETQYF

D: TRBD2
J: TRBJ2-1
V: TRBV27
DNA: TGTGCCACTGCGGGAGTCGGCAATGAGCAGTTCTTC
CDR3: CATAGVGNEQFF

D: TRBD1
J: TRBJ1-1
V: TRBV5-4
DNA: TGTGCCAGCAGCTTGGTATCCCCAGGGGGCACTGAAGCTTTCTTT
CDR3: CASSLVSPGGTEAFF

D: -
J: TRBJ2-1
V: TRBV2
DNA: TGTGCCAGCAGGTGGGAGCAGCTTAACAATGAGCAGTTCTTC
CDR3: CASRWEQLNNEQFF

D: -
J: TRBJ1-4
V: TRBV2
DNA: TGTGCCAGCAGTGGAGGAGCCTGGAATGAAAAACTGTTTTTT
CDR3: CASSGGAWNEKLFF

D: -
J: TRBJ2-2
V: TRBV9
DNA: TGTGCCAGCTCCGTCGGGGCAGGGAACACCGGGGAGCTGTTTTTT
CDR3: CASSVGAGNTGELFF

D: TRBD2
J: TRBJ2-1
V: TRBV7-8
DNA: TGTGCCAGCAGCGGGCCGGGACTAGCGCCTTACAATGAGCAGTTCTTC
CDR3: CASSGPGLAPYNEQFF

D: TRBD2
J: TRBJ2-3
V: TRBV4-2
DNA: TGTGCCAGCAGCCAAGACCTAGCGGGTGGAGATACGCAGTATTTT
CDR3: CASSQDLAGGDTQYF

D: -
J: TRBJ2-7
V: TRBV4-2
DNA: TGTGCCAGCAGCCAAGATATGATGGGGGGTTCCTACGAGCAGTACTTC
CDR3: CASSQDMMGGSYEQYF

D: -
J: TRBJ2-7
V: TRBV6-6
DNA: TGTGCCAGCAGCAGACTTGACAGTTTGTACGAGCAGTACTTC
CDR3: CASSRLDSLYEQYF